These T cell receptor beta chains were read from a single sample in a study of T cell responses to AZD1222 COVID-19 vaccine. TCRdb's copy holds only in-frame clones and misses some; the assay was immunoSEQ multiplex PCR. The sample lists about 120,000 clones, just over 90% occurring once. This sample comprised peripheral blood, obtained on day 0 of AZD1222 vaccination. These receptors were obtained from an adult in good health. The CDR3 runs from the conserved cysteine through the conserved F or W. The D gene is left open where the match is weak. Some rows have no size entry. The others give once, few or many, or a class for an expanded clone.

d_gene: -; j_gene: TRBJ2-7; abundance: -; v_gene: TRBV3-1/TRBV3-2; CDR3aa: CASSQAPSTEQYF; CDR3nt: TGTGCCAGCAGCCAAGCGCCCAGTACCGAGCAGTACTTC
d_gene: TRBD2; j_gene: TRBJ2-7; abundance: -; v_gene: TRBV5-4; CDR3aa: CASSLAGGPYEQYF; CDR3nt: TGTGCCAGCAGCTTGGCGGGGGGACCCTACGAGCAGTACTTC
d_gene: -; j_gene: TRBJ1-1; abundance: few; v_gene: TRBV12-3/TRBV12-4; CDR3aa: CASSLEDTEAFF; CDR3nt: TGTGCCAGCAGTTTAGAGGACACTGAAGCTTTCTTT
d_gene: -; j_gene: TRBJ2-1; abundance: -; v_gene: TRBV27; CDR3aa: CASSIRWAGGNNEQFF; CDR3nt: TGTGCCAGCAGCATAAGGTGGGCAGGGGGGAACAATGAGCAGTTCTTC
d_gene: -; j_gene: TRBJ1-2; abundance: -; v_gene: TRBV12-3/TRBV12-4; CDR3aa: CASSLRAGNGYTF; CDR3nt: TGTGCCAGCAGTTTACGGGCAGGGAATGGCTACACCTTC
d_gene: -; j_gene: TRBJ2-7; abundance: -; v_gene: TRBV4-1; CDR3aa: CASSQTSGINYEQYF; CDR3nt: TGCGCCAGCAGCCAAACCTCGGGCATTAACTACGAGCAGTACTTC
d_gene: TRBD1; j_gene: TRBJ2-7; abundance: -; v_gene: TRBV7-2; CDR3aa: CASSLASVTGAWEQYF; CDR3nt: TGTGCCAGCAGCTTAGCTAGCGTGACAGGGGCGTGGGAGCAGTACTTC
d_gene: -; j_gene: TRBJ1-3; abundance: -; v_gene: TRBV6-5; CDR3aa: CASTTSGNTIYF; CDR3nt: TGTGCCAGCACAACTTCTGGAAACACCATATATTTT
d_gene: -; j_gene: TRBJ2-7; abundance: -; v_gene: TRBV6-5; CDR3aa: CASSYLSNDPYEQYF; CDR3nt: TGTGCCAGCAGTTACCTGTCAAATGACCCCTACGAGCAGTACTTC
d_gene: TRBD2; j_gene: TRBJ2-7; abundance: -; v_gene: TRBV9; CDR3aa: CASSVSGETYEQYF; CDR3nt: TGTGCCAGCAGCGTAAGCGGGGAAACCTACGAGCAGTACTTC
d_gene: TRBD1; j_gene: TRBJ1-4; abundance: -; v_gene: TRBV7-2; CDR3aa: CASSPPGTGGSGLFF; CDR3nt: TGTGCCAGCAGCCCGCCGGGCACAGGGGGGAGTGGACTGTTTTTT
d_gene: TRBD1; j_gene: TRBJ1-6; abundance: -; v_gene: TRBV6-6; CDR3aa: CASSPPGNRGIGSPLHF; CDR3nt: TGTGCCAGCAGTCCGCCGGGGAACAGGGGGATCGGTTCACCCCTCCACTTT
d_gene: -; j_gene: TRBJ1-6; abundance: -; v_gene: TRBV14; CDR3aa: CASSQVAGRSPLHF; CDR3nt: TGTGCCAGCAGCCAAGTTGCGGGTCGGTCACCCCTCCACTTT
d_gene: -; j_gene: TRBJ1-6; abundance: -; v_gene: TRBV6-4; CDR3aa: CASKDSYNSPLHF; CDR3nt: TGTGCCAGCAAGGACAGCTATAATTCACCCCTCCACTTT
d_gene: -; j_gene: TRBJ2-5; abundance: -; v_gene: TRBV7-3; CDR3aa: CASSVGAVETQYF; CDR3nt: TGTGCCAGCAGCGTTGGGGCGGTGGAGACCCAGTACTTC
d_gene: TRBD2; j_gene: TRBJ2-7; abundance: -; v_gene: TRBV5-1; CDR3aa: CASSLASGGPDSYEQYF; CDR3nt: TGCGCCAGCAGCTTGGCTAGCGGGGGGCCGGACTCCTACGAGCAGTACTTC
d_gene: -; j_gene: TRBJ1-6; abundance: -; v_gene: TRBV5-5; CDR3aa: CASSGDTGNSPLHF; CDR3nt: TGTGCCAGCAGTGGGGATACAGGGAATTCACCCCTCCACTTT
d_gene: TRBD2; j_gene: TRBJ2-1; abundance: -; v_gene: TRBV11-2; CDR3aa: CASSQGLSEGREQFF; CDR3nt: TGTGCCAGCAGCCAGGGACTATCAGAAGGTCGCGAGCAGTTCTTC
d_gene: -; j_gene: TRBJ1-1; abundance: once; v_gene: TRBV4-3; CDR3aa: CASSQEVSRGTEAFF; CDR3nt: TGCGCCAGCAGCCAAGAAGTAAGCCGTGGGACTGAAGCTTTCTTT
d_gene: -; j_gene: TRBJ1-4; abundance: -; v_gene: TRBV18; CDR3aa: CASSPPGGRGGEKLFF; CDR3nt: TGTGCCAGCTCACCCCCCGGAGGGAGGGGTGGCGAAAAACTGTTTTTT
d_gene: -; j_gene: TRBJ2-1; abundance: -; v_gene: TRBV19; CDR3aa: CASSRTERNEQFF; CDR3nt: TGTGCCAGTAGTAGGACAGAACGGAATGAGCAGTTCTTC
d_gene: TRBD1; j_gene: TRBJ1-1; abundance: -; v_gene: TRBV4-1; CDR3aa: CASSQGQGYTEAFF; CDR3nt: TGCGCCAGCAGCCAAGGACAGGGTTACACTGAAGCTTTCTTT
d_gene: -; j_gene: TRBJ1-2; abundance: -; v_gene: TRBV30; CDR3aa: CAWDPARAHYGYTF; CDR3nt: TGTGCCTGGGACCCAGCCAGGGCCCACTATGGCTACACCTTC
d_gene: TRBD1; j_gene: TRBJ1-5; abundance: -; v_gene: TRBV28; CDR3aa: CASSSPEGAHNQPQHF; CDR3nt: TGTGCCAGCAGTTCACCCGAGGGGGCGCACAATCAGCCCCAGCATTTT
d_gene: TRBD2; j_gene: TRBJ2-2; abundance: few; v_gene: TRBV6-2/TRBV6-3; CDR3aa: CASSYRGENTGELFF; CDR3nt: TGTGCCAGCAGTTACCGGGGGGAGAACACCGGGGAGCTGTTTTTT
d_gene: -; j_gene: TRBJ2-5; abundance: -; v_gene: TRBV4-1; CDR3aa: CASSQGFREETQYF; CDR3nt: TGCGCCAGCAGCCAAGGCTTCAGGGAGGAGACCCAGTACTTC
d_gene: -; j_gene: TRBJ1-3; abundance: -; v_gene: TRBV7-2; CDR3aa: CASSFGPPGQSVGNTIYF; CDR3nt: TGTGCCAGCAGCTTCGGGCCCCCGGGGCAGTCTGTAGGAAACACCATATATTTT
d_gene: -; j_gene: TRBJ2-1; abundance: -; v_gene: TRBV28; CDR3aa: CASGKLLSSYNEQFF; CDR3nt: TGTGCCAGCGGAAAACTGTTAAGCTCCTACAATGAGCAGTTCTTC
d_gene: TRBD1; j_gene: TRBJ1-2; abundance: -; v_gene: TRBV7-9; CDR3aa: CASSLANRGSYGYTF; CDR3nt: TGTGCCAGCAGCTTAGCCAACAGGGGGTCCTATGGCTACACCTTC
d_gene: -; j_gene: TRBJ1-1; abundance: -; v_gene: TRBV5-8; CDR3aa: CASSFTRTSTEAFF; CDR3nt: TGTGCCAGCAGCTTCACGAGGACGTCCACTGAAGCTTTCTTT
d_gene: -; j_gene: TRBJ1-6; abundance: -; v_gene: TRBV19; CDR3aa: CASSIVQDDSPLHF; CDR3nt: TGTGCCAGTAGTATAGTTCAGGATGATTCACCCCTCCACTTT
d_gene: -; j_gene: TRBJ2-7; abundance: -; v_gene: TRBV29-1; CDR3aa: CSVESDSTYEQYF; CDR3nt: TGCAGCGTTGAAAGTGACTCAACCTACGAGCAGTACTTC
d_gene: TRBD1; j_gene: TRBJ2-1; abundance: -; v_gene: TRBV5-1; CDR3aa: CASSSPGQGAHEQFF; CDR3nt: TGCGCCAGCAGTTCACCGGGACAGGGGGCCCATGAGCAGTTCTTC
d_gene: -; j_gene: TRBJ2-7; abundance: -; v_gene: TRBV27; CDR3aa: CASSPGVGYEQYF; CDR3nt: TGTGCCAGCAGTCCGGGGGTTGGGTACGAGCAGTACTTC
d_gene: -; j_gene: TRBJ1-2; abundance: -; v_gene: TRBV5-1; CDR3aa: CASSFGLNYGYTF; CDR3nt: TGCGCCAGCAGCTTCGGGCTTAACTATGGCTACACCTTC
d_gene: -; j_gene: TRBJ1-2; abundance: many; v_gene: TRBV6-2/TRBV6-3; CDR3aa: CASSYRDNYGYTF; CDR3nt: TGTGCCAGCAGTTACCGGGACAACTATGGCTACACCTTC
d_gene: TRBD1; j_gene: TRBJ1-2; abundance: -; v_gene: TRBV25-1; CDR3aa: CASSEGTGGERYGYTF; CDR3nt: TGTGCCAGCAGTGAAGGGACAGGGGGCGAGCGCTATGGCTACACCTTC
d_gene: TRBD1; j_gene: TRBJ2-3; abundance: -; v_gene: TRBV11-2; CDR3aa: CASSLLGGARPDTQYF; CDR3nt: TGTGCCAGCAGCTTATTAGGGGGCGCCCGTCCAGATACGCAGTATTTT
d_gene: -; j_gene: TRBJ2-5; abundance: -; v_gene: TRBV6-6; CDR3aa: CASSYDSTQETQYF; CDR3nt: TGTGCCAGCAGTTACGACAGTACTCAAGAGACCCAGTACTTC